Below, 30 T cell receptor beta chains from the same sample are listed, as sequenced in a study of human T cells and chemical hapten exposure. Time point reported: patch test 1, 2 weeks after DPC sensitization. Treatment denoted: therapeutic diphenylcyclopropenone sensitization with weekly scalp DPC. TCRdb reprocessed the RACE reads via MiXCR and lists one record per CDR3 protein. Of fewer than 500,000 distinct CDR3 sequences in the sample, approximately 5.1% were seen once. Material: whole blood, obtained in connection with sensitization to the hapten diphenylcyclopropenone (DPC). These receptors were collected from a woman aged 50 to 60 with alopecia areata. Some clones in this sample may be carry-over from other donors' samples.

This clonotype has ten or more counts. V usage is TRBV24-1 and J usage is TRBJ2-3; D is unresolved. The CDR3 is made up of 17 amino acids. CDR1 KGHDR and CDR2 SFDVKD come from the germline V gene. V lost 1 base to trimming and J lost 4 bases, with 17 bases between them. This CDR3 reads CATSDLRDADGADTQYF. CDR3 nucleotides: TGTGCCACCAGTGATTTAAGAGACGCCGACGGAGCAGATACGCAGTATTTT.

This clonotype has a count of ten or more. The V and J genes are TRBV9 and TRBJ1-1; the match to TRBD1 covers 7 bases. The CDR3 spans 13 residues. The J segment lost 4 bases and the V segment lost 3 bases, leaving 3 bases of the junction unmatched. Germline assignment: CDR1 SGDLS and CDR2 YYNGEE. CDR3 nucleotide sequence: TGTGCCAGCAGCGCGACAGGGTTCACTGAAGCTTTCTTT. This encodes CASSATGFTEAFF.

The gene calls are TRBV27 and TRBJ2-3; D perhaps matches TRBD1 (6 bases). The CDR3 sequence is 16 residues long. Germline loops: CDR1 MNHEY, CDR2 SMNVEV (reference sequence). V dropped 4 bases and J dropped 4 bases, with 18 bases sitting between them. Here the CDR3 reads CASSSYLQGDPDTQYF. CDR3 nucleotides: TGTGCCAGCAGTTCCTACTTACAGGGTGATCCAGATACGCAGTATTTT.

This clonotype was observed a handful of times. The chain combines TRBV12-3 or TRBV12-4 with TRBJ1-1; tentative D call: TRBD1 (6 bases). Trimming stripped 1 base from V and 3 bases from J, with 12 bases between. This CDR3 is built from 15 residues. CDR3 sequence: CASSLEGGFYTEAFF. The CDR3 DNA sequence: TGTGCCAGCAGTTTAGAGGGGGGCTTCTACACTGAAGCTTTCTTT.

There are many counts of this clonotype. In DNA form, the CDR3 reads TGTGCCAGCAGGGGACGGGACAGCTATAGCAATCAGCCCCAGCATTTT. Encoded protein: CASRGRDSYSNQPQHF. The rearrangement links TRBV6-2 or TRBV6-3 to TRBJ1-5; 7 bases agree with TRBD1. Germline trimming cut 6 bases from V and 0 bases from J; bases unmatched to any gene: 8. The CDR3 totals 16 residues. In germline, CDR1 is MNHEY, CDR2 SVGEGT.

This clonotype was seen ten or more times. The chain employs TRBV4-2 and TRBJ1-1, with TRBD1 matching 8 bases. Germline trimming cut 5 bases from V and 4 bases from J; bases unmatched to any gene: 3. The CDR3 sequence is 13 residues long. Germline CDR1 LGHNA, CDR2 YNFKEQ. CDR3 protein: CASSVTGGTEAFF. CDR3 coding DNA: TGTGCCAGCAGCGTCACAGGGGGCACTGAAGCTTTCTTT.

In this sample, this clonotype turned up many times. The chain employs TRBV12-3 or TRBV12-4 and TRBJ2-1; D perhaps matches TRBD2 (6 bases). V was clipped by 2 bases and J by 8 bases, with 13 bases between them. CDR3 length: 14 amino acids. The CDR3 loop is CASSLWAGRDEQFF. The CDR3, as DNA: TGTGCCAGCAGTTTATGGGCGGGGCGGGATGAGCAGTTCTTC.

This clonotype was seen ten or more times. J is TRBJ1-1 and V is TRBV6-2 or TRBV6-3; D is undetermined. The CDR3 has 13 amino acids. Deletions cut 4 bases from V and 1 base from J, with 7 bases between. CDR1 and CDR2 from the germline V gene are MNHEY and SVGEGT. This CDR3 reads CASSWETNTEAFF. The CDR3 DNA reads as TGTGCCAGCAGTTGGGAGACGAACACTGAAGCTTTCTTT.

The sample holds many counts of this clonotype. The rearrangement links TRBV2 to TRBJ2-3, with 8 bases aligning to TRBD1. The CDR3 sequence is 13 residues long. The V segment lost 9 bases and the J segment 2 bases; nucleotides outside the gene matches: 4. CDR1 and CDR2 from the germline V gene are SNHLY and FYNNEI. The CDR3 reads CARDREDTDTQYF. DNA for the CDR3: TGTGCCAGGGACAGGGAAGACACAGATACGCAGTATTTT.

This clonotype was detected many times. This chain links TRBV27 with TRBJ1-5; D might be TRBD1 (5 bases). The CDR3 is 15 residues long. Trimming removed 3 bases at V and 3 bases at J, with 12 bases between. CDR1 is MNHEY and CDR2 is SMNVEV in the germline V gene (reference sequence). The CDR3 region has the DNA TGTGCCAGCAGTTTTTCCAGGGCTACCAATCAGCCCCAGCATTTT. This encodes CASSFSRATNQPQHF.

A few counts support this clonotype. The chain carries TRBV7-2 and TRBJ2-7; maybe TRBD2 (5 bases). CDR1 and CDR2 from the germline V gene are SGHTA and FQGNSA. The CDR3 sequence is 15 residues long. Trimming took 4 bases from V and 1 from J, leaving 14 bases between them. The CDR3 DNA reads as TGTGCCAGCAGCTCCCCCGGGGTAGCTTCCTACGAGCAGTACTTC. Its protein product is CASSSPGVASYEQYF.

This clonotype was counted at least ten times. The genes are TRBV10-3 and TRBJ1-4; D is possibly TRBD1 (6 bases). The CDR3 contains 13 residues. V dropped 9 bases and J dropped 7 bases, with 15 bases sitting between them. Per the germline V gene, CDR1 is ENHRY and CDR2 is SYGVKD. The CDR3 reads CAITRDIGEKLFF. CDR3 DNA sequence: TGTGCCATTACCCGGGACATCGGTGAAAAACTGTTTTTT.

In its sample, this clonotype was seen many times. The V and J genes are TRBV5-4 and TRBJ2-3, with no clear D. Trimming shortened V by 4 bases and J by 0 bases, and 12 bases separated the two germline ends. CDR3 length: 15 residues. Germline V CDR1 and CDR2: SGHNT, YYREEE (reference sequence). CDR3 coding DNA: TGTGCCAGCAGCCCCTACCTGGGAAGCACAGATACGCAGTATTTT. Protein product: CASSPYLGSTDTQYF.

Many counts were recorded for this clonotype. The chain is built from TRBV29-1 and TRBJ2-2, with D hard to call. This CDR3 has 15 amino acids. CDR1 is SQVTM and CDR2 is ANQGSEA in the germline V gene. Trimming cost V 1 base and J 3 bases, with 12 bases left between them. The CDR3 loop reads CSVEGRREHTGELFF. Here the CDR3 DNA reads TGCAGCGTTGAAGGTAGACGCGAGCACACCGGGGAGCTGTTTTTT.

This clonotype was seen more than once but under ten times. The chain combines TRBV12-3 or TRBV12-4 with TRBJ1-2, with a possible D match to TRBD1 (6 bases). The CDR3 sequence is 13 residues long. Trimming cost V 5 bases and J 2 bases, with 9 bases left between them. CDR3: CASSRTDNYGYTF. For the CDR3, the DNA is TGTGCCAGCAGTCGGACAGACAACTATGGCTACACCTTC.

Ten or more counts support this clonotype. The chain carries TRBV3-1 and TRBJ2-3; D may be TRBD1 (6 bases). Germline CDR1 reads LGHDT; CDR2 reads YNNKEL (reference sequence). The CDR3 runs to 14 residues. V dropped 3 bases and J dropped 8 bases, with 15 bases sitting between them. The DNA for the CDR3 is TGTGCCAGCAGCCAGGGAACAGGGCCCCGTACGCAGTATTTT. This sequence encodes CASSQGTGPRTQYF.

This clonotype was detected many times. The CDR3 DNA reads TGTGCCAGTAGCGAAACCTCGGGACTAGCGTACGAGCAGTACTTC. It yields the protein CASSETSGLAYEQYF. This chain joins TRBV19 and TRBJ2-7; 10 positions agree with TRBD2. CDR1 is LNHDA, CDR2 SQIVND, per germline (reference sequence). The CDR3 is made up of 15 amino acids. V was pared by 6 bases and J by 4 bases, with 9 bases of the junction left unmatched.

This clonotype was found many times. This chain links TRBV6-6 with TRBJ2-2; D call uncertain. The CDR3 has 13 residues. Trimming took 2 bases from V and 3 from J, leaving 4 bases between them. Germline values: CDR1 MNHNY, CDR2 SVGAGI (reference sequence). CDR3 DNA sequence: TGTGCCAGCAGTTACGGATACACCGGGGAGCTGTTTTTT. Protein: CASSYGYTGELFF.

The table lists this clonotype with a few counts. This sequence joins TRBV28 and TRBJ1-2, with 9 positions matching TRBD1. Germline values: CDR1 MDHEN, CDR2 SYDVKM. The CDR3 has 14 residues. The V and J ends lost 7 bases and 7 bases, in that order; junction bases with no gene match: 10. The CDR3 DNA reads TGTGCCAGCATTTCTGACAGGGGGAGATCTGGCTACACCTTC. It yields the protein CASISDRGRSGYTF.

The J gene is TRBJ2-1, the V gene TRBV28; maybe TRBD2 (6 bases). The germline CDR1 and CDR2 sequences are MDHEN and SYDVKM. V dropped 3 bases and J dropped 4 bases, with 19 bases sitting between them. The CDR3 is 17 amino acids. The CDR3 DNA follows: TGTGCCAGCAGTTTCTTAAGCGGGCCCTTTGTATACAATGAGCAGTTCTTC. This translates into CASSFLSGPFVYNEQFF.

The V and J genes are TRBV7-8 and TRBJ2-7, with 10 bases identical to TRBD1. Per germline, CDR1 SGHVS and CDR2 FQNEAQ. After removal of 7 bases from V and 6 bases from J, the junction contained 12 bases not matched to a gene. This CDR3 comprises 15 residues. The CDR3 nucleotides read TGTGCCAGCACCCTGGAGACAGGGGGCTTGCGCGAGCAGTACTTC. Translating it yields CASTLETGGLREQYF. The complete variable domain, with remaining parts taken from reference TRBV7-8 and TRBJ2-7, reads GAGVSQSPRYKVAKRGQDVALRCDPISGHVSLFWYQQALGQGPEFLTYFQNEAQLDKSGLPSDRFFAERPEGSVSTLKIQRTQQEDSAVYLCASTLETGGLREQYFGPGTRLTVT.

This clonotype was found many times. CDR3 DNA sequence: TGCAGTGCTAAGCAGGAGGGGAACACTGAAGCTTTCTTT. Translation: CSAKQEGNTEAFF. The chain couples TRBV20-1 to TRBJ1-1, with D uncertain. The germline V and J ends were trimmed by 4 bases and 1 base, with 10 bases remaining between them. CDR1 and CDR2 (germline): DFQATT, SNEGSKA (reference sequence). CDR3 size: 13 residues.

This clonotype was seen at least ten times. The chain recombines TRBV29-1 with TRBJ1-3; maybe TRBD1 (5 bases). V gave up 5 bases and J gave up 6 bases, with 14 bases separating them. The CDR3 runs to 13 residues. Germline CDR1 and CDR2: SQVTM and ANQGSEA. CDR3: CSVTARAANTIYF. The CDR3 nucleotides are TGCAGCGTTACGGCCAGGGCGGCAAACACCATATATTTT. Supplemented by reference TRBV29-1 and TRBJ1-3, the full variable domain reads SAVISQKPSRDICQRGTSLTIQCQVDSQVTMMFWYRQQPGQSLTLIATANQGSEATYESGFVIDKFPISRPNLTFSTLTVSNMSPEDSSIYLCSVTARAANTIYFGEGSWLTVV.

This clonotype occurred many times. CDR3 protein: CASKQSGGINEQFF. CDR3 coding DNA: TGTGCCAGCAAACAATCCGGGGGCATCAATGAGCAGTTCTTC. The chain links TRBV6-5 to TRBJ2-1; the D gene could be TRBD1 or TRBD2 (6 bases each). Trimming cost V 7 bases and J 6 bases, with 16 bases left between them. The CDR3 totals 14 residues. Germline V gene lookup returns CDR1 MNHEY and CDR2 SVGAGI.

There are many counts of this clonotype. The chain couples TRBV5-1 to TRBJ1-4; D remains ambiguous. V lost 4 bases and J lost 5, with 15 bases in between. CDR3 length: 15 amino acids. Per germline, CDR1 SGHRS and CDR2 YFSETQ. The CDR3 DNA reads TGCGCCAGCAGCCCCCTCGGAGGGCGGAATGAAAAACTGTTTTTT. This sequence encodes CASSPLGGRNEKLFF. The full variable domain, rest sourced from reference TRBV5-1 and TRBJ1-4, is KAGVTQTPRYLIKTRGQQVTLSCSPISGHRSVSWYQQTPGQGLQFLFEYFSETQRNKGNFPGRFSGRQFSNSRSEMNVSTLELGDSALYLCASSPLGGRNEKLFFGSGTQLSVL.

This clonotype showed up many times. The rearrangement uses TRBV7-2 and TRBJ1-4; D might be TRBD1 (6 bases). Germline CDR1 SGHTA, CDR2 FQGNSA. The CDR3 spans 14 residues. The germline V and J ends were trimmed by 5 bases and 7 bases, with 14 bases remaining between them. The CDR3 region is CASSRDIIGEKLFF. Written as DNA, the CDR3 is TGTGCCAGCAGCCGGGACATCATTGGTGAAAAACTGTTTTTT.

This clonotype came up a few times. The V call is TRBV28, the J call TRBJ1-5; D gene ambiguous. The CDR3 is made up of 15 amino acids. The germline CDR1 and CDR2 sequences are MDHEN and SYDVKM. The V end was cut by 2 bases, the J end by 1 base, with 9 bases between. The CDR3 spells CASSLPVLSNQPQHF. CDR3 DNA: TGTGCCAGCAGTTTACCGGTGCTGAGCAATCAGCCCCAGCATTTT.

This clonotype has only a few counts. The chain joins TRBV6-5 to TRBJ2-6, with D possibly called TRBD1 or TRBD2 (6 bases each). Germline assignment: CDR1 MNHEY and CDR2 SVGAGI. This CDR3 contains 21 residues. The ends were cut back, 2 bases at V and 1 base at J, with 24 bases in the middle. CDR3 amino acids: CASSYHGLGGRVGSGANVLTF. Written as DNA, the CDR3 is TGTGCCAGCAGTTACCATGGGCTGGGGGGCAGGGTAGGGTCTGGGGCCAACGTCCTGACTTTC.

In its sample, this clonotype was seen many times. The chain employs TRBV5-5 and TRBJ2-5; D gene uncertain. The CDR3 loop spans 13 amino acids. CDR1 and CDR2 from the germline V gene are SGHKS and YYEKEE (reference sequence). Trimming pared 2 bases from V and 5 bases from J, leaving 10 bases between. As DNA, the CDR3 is TGTGCCAGCAGCTTTCCTTCTGGTGAGACCCAGTACTTC. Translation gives CASSFPSGETQYF.

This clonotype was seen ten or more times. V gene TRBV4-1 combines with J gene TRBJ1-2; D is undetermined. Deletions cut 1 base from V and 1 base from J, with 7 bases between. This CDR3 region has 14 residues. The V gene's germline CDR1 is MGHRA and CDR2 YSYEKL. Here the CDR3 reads CASSQAHRNYGYTF. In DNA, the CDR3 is TGCGCCAGCAGCCAAGCCCACCGTAACTATGGCTACACCTTC.